The next 8 T cell receptor beta chains were all read from a single sample in a study of blood T cells in healthy people across ages. Next came a second PCR, run for roughly 6 to 11 cycles, which used a sample-barcoded 5' primer along with a J-beta primer mix. MiXCR, run by TCRdb on the 5' RACE reads, gives a single entry per CDR3 protein. In the table there are around 1,900,000 distinct CDR3 sequences, about 39% of which are singletons. Material for sequencing was blood. The source of these receptors is a human donor in good health.

The chain carries TRBV6-2 or TRBV6-3 and TRBJ2-2; 7 bases line up with TRBD1. CDR3 length: 16 amino acids. The V gene's germline CDR1 is MNHEY and CDR2 SVGEGT. V lost 8 bases, J lost 4 bases, and 13 bases stayed unmatched. This chain's CDR3 is CASFYKRGRGTGELFF. CDR3 coding DNA: TGTGCCAGCTTTTACAAGAGGGGGCGCGGCACCGGGGAGCTGTTTTTT.

The chain joins TRBV29-1 to TRBJ2-7; no reliable D call. Looked up from germline, CDR1 is SQVTM and CDR2 is ANQGSEA. The length of the CDR3 is 13 residues. Trimming stripped 5 bases from V and 3 bases from J, with 14 bases between. CDR3 residues: CSVSPDLNYEQYF. For the CDR3, the DNA is TGCAGCGTTTCCCCCGACCTCAACTACGAGCAGTACTTC.

J is TRBJ1-6 and V is TRBV3-1; unclear D gene. CDR1 and CDR2 (germline): LGHDT, YNNKEL (reference sequence). The CDR3 runs to 15 residues. V dropped 0 bases and J dropped 10 bases, with 13 bases sitting between them. The CDR3 spells CASSQETGWESPLHF. CDR3 nucleotides: TGTGCCAGCAGCCAAGAAACCGGGTGGGAGTCACCCCTCCACTTT.

The rearrangement links TRBV28 to TRBJ1-1; a possible D gene is TRBD1 (6 bases). CDR1 and CDR2 (germline): MDHEN, SYDVKM. The CDR3 contains 13 residues. The V end was cut by 3 bases, the J end by 11 bases, with 16 bases between. Here the CDR3 DNA reads TGTGCCAGCAGTTTGCTCACAGGGTATTGGGCTTTCTTT. It translates to CASSLLTGYWAFF.

V and J are TRBV7-9 and TRBJ1-5, with TRBD1 matching 12 bases. From germline, CDR1 is SEHNR and CDR2 FQNEAQ (reference sequence). The CDR3 is 15 residues long. Losses at the gene ends were 6 bases for V and 6 bases for J; bases not matched to a gene: 6. The CDR3, as DNA: TGTGCCAGCAGTCGGGGACAGGGGGCGGGTCAGCCCCAGCATTTT. This sequence encodes CASSRGQGAGQPQHF.

This clonotype was counted many times. This rearrangement joins TRBV10-3 to TRBJ2-5; 15 bases are a match to TRBD2. Trimming took 4 bases from V and 2 from J; bases not matched to a gene: 2. Germline CDR1 and CDR2: ENHRY and SYGVKD. This CDR3 contains 16 residues. CDR3 sequence: CAISVGLAGGQETQYF. Written as DNA, the CDR3 is TGTGCCATCAGTGTGGGACTAGCGGGGGGACAAGAGACCCAGTACTTC.

This clonotype appeared a single time. V gene TRBV2 combines with J gene TRBJ2-1; TRBD1 agrees at 9 bases. Germline CDR1 is SNHLY and CDR2 is FYNNEI. The CDR3 is 15 residues long. V lost 6 bases to trimming and J lost 4 bases; unmatched junction nucleotides: 7. As DNA, the CDR3 is TGTGCCAGCAGAGCAGGACAGGGGAGGTACAATGAGCAGTTCTTC. Residues: CASRAGQGRYNEQFF.

This chain links TRBV25-1 with TRBJ1-2, with 10 nucleotides matching TRBD1. The germline CDR1 and CDR2 sequences are MGHDK and SYGVNS. The CDR3 runs to 14 residues. The J segment lost 8 bases and the V segment lost 3 bases, leaving 6 bases of the junction unmatched. CDR3 sequence: CASSDLGQGVGYTF. The CDR3 nucleotides read TGTGCCAGCAGTGATCTAGGACAGGGGGTGGGCTACACCTTC.